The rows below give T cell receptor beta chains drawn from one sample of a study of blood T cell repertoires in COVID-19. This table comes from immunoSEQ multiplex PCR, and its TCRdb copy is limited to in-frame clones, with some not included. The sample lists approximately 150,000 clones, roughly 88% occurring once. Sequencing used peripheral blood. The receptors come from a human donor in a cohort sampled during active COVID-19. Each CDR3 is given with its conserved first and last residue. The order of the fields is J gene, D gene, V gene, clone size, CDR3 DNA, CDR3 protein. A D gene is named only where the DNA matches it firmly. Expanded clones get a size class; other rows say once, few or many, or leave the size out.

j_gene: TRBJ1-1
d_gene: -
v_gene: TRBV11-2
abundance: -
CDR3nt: TGTGCCAGCAGCCCTAACAGGGACCTAAGGACTGAAGCTTTCTTT
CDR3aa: CASSPNRDLRTEAFF

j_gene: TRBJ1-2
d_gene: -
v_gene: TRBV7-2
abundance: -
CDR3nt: TGTGCCAGCAGCCAAGATGAGGCCGGCTACACCTTC
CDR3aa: CASSQDEAGYTF

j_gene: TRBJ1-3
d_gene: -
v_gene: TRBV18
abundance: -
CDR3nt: TGTGCCAGCTCCTACGGGGGGGCCTCTGGAAACACCATATATTTT
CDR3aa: CASSYGGASGNTIYF

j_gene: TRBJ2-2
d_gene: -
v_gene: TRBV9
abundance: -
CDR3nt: TGTGCCAGCAAGGCGGGGGCTAACACCGGGGAGCTGTTTTTT
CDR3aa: CASKAGANTGELFF

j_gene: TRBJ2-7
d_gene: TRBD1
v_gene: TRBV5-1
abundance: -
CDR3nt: TGCGCCAGCAGCTTCCGGGACAGGGTTTACGAGCAGTACTTC
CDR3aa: CASSFRDRVYEQYF

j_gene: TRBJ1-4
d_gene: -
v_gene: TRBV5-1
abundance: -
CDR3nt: TGCGCCAGCAGCATTACAGGGAGCTTCAAGGAGAAACTGTTTTTT
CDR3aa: CASSITGSFKEKLFF

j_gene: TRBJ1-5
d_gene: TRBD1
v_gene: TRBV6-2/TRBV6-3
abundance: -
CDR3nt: TGTGCCAGCAGTTTCCGGGACAGGGTCCAGCCCCAGCATTTT
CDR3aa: CASSFRDRVQPQHF

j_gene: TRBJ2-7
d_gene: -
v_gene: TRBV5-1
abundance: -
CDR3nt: TGCGCCAGCAGTCGGGGGTTTGACGAGCAGTACTTC
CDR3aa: CASSRGFDEQYF

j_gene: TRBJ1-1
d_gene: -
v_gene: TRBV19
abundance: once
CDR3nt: TGTGCCAGTGGCTTAGGAGGGGCGGGCACTGAAGCTTTCTTT
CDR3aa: CASGLGGAGTEAFF

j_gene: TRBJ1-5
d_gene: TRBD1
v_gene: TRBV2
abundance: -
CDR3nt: TGTGCCAGCAAGAAAGGGGGCGTCGATCAGCCCCAGCATTTT
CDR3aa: CASKKGGVDQPQHF

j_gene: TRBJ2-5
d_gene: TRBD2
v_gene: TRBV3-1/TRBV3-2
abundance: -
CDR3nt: TGTGCCAGCAGCCCAAGACTAGCGGTAAAACAAGAGACCCAGTACTTC
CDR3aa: CASSPRLAVKQETQYF

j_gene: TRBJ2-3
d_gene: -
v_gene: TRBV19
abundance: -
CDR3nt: TGTGCCAGTAGAAAAGGGGGTCTGGCAGATACGCAGTATTTT
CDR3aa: CASRKGGLADTQYF

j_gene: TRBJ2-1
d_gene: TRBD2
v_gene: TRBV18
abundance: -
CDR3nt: TGTGCCAGCTCACCTCCGAGGAGACTAGCGGGGGGCAGGAATGAGCAGTTCTTC
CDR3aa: CASSPPRRLAGGRNEQFF

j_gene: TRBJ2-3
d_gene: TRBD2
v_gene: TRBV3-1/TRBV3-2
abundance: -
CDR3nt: TGTGCCACTAAAGGGAGCGGGGGAACAGATACGCAGTATTTT
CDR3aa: CATKGSGGTDTQYF

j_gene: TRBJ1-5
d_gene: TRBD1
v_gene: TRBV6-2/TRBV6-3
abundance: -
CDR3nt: TGTGCCAGCAGTGGCCCGGGACAGGGGGCTCAGCCCCAGCATTTT
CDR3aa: CASSGPGQGAQPQHF

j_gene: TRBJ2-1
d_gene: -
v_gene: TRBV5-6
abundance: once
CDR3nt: TGTGCCAGCAGCTTAACCCCGACGGGGTCCTACAATGAGCAGTTCTTC
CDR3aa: CASSLTPTGSYNEQFF

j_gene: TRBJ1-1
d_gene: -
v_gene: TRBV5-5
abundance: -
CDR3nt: TGTGCCAGCCGCAAACAGGGAGATGGAACTGAAGCTTTCTTT
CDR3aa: CASRKQGDGTEAFF

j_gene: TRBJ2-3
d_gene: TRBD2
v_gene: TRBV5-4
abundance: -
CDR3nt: TGTGCCAGCAGCTTGAGGGTGGCGGGGGGGCGAGTAGGGGTTACGCAGTATTTT
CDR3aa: CASSLRVAGGRVGVTQYF

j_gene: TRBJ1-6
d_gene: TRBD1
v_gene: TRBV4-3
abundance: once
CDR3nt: TGCGCCAGCAGCGGGGACAGGTCGGGTTATAATTCACCCCTCCACTTT
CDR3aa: CASSGDRSGYNSPLHF

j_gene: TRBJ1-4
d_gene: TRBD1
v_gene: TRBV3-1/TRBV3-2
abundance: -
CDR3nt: TGTGCCAGCAGCCACCCCAGGGCGGACAGGGGTGTTTTAAATGAAAAACTGTTTTTT
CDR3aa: CASSHPRADRGVLNEKLFF

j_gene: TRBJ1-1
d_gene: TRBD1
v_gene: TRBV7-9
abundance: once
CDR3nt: TGTGCCAGCGGACAGGGGAACACTGAAGCTTTCTTT
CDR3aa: CASGQGNTEAFF

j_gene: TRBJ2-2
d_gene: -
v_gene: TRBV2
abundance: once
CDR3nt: TGTGCCAGCAGGCGCGGCAGGGCCAACACCGGGGAGCTGTTTTTT
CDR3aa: CASRRGRANTGELFF

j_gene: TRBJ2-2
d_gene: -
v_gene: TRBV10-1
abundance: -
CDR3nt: TGCGCCAGCAGTGAGGCAGGGCGTACATGGAACACCGGGGAGCTGTTTTTT
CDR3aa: CASSEAGRTWNTGELFF

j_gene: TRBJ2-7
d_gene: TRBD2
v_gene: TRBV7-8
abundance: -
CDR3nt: TGTGCCAGCAGCGCCCGACTAGCGGGGGAACTATACGAGCAGTACTTC
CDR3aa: CASSARLAGELYEQYF

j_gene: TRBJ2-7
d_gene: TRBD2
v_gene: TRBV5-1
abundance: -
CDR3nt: TGCGCCAGCAGCTTGGATCCGGGGGGCTACGAGCAGTACTTC
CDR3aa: CASSLDPGGYEQYF

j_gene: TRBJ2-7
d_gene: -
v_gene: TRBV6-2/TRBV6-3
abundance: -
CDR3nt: TGTGCCAGCAGTCGCCAGGGGATCCTCTCCTCCTACGAGCAGTACTTC
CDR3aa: CASSRQGILSSYEQYF

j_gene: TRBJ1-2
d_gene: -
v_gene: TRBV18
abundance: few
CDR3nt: TGTGCCAGCTCACCACAACCGGGGGGAATGAACTATGGCTACACCTTC
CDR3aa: CASSPQPGGMNYGYTF

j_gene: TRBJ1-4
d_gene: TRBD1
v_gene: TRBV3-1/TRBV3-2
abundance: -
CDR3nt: TGTGCCAGCAGCCACTCCGGGACAGGGAAAAAACTGTTTTTT
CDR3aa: CASSHSGTGKKLFF

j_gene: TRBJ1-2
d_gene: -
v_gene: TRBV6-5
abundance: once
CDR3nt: TGTGCCAGCAGTTCCAGGTTCTATGGCTACACCTTC
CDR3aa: CASSSRFYGYTF

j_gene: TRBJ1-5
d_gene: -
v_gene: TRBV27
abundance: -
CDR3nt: TGTGCCAGCAGTTGGGGGGGATATAGCAATCAGCCCCAGCATTTT
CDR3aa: CASSWGGYSNQPQHF

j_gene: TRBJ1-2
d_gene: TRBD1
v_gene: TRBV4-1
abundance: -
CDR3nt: TGCGCCAGCAGCCTTCAGCTTGGACAGGGGAACTATGGCTACACCTTC
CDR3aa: CASSLQLGQGNYGYTF

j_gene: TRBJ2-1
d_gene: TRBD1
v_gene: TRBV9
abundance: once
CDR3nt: TGTGCCAGTACCCCGGGACAGGGTTACAATGAGCAGTTCTTC
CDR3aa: CASTPGQGYNEQFF

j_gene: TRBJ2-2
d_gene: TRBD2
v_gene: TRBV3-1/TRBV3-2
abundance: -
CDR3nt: TGTGCCAGCAGCCCGGGAATAGCGGGGTCCGCCACCGGGGAGCTGTTTTTT
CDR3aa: CASSPGIAGSATGELFF

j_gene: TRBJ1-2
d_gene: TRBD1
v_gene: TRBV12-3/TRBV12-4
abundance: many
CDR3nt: TGTGCCAGCAGTCCCGGGACAGGTCCTGGCTACACCTTC
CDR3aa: CASSPGTGPGYTF